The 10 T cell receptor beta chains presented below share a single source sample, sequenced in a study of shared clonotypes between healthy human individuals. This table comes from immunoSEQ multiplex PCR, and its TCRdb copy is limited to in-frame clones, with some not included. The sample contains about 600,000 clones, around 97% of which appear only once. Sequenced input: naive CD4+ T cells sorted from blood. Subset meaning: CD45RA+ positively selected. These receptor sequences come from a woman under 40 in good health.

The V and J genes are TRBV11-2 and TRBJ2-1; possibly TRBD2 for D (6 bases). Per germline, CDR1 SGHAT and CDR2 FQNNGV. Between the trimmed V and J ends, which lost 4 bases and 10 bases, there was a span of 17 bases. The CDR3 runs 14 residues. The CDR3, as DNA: TGTGCCAGCAGCTCTCTGAAGGGACTCGTAGAGCAGTTCTTC. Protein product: CASSSLKGLVEQFF.

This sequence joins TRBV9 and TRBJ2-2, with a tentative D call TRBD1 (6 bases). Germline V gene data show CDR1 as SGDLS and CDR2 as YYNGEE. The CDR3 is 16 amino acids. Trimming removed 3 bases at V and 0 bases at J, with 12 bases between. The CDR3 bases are TGTGCCAGCAGCGGACACAGGGTCGCGAACACCGGGGAGCTGTTTTTT. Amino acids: CASSGHRVANTGELFF. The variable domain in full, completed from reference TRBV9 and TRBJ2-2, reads DSGVTQTPKHLITATGQRVTLRCSPRSGDLSVYWYQQSLDQGLQFLIQYYNGEERAKGNILERFSAQQFPDLHSELNLSSLELGDSALYFCASSGHRVANTGELFFGEGSRLTVL.

The CDR3: CSASTFSEYGYTF. DNA for the CDR3: TGCAGCGCTTCCACTTTTTCCGAATATGGCTACACCTTC. V is TRBV29-1 and J is TRBJ1-2; D is unclear. The CDR3 consists of 13 residues. Trimming removed 7 bases from V and 5 bases from J, with 17 bases in between. Germline lookup yields CDR1 SQVTM and CDR2 ANQGSEA.

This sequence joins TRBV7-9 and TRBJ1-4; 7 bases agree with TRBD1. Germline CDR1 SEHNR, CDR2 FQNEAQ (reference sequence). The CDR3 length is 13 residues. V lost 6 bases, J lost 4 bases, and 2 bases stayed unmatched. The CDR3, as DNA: TGTGCCAGCAGAGACAGGGATAATGAAAAACTGTTTTTT. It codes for CASRDRDNEKLFF.

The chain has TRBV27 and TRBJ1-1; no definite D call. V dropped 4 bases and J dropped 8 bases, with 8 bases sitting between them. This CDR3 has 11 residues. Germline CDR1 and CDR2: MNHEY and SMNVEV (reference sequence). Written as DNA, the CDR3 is TGTGCCAGCAGTTCCCTCCGGGAAGCTTTCTTT. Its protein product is CASSSLREAFF.

CDR3 nucleotide sequence: TGTGCCAGCAGCCAAGGGCAGGGACGGTTTGTGTATTTT. Its protein product is CASSQGQGRFVYF. This sequence joins TRBV6-5 and TRBJ2-3, with D perhaps assigned TRBD1 or TRBD2 (5 bases each). Germline assignment: CDR1 MNHEY and CDR2 SVGAGI. V was cut by 6 bases and J by 14 bases, with 21 bases left in between. The CDR3 is 13 residues long.

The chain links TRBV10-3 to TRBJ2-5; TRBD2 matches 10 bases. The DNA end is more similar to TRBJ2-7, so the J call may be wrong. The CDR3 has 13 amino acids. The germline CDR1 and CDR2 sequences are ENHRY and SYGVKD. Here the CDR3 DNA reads TGTGCCATCAGAACTAGCGGGAATGACGAGCAGTACTTC. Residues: CAIRTSGNDEQYF.

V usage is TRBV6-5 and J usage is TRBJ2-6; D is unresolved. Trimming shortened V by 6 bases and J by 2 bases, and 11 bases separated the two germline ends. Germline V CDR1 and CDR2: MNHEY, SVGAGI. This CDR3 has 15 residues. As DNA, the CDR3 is TGTGCCAGCAGCACCTCGGGTCCTGGGGCCAACGTCCTGACTTTC. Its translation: CASSTSGPGANVLTF.

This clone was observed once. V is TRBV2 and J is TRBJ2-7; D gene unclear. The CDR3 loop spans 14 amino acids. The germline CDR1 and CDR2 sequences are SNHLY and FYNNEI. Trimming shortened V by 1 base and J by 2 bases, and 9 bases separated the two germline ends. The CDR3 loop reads CASSEGAAAYEQYF. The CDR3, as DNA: TGTGCCAGCAGTGAAGGTGCGGCAGCCTACGAGCAGTACTTC. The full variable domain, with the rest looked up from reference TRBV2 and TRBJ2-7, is EPEVTQTPSHQVTQMGQEVILRCVPISNHLYFYWYRQILGQKVEFLVSFYNNEISEKSEIFDDQFSVERPDGSNFTLKIRSTKLEDSAMYFCASSEGAAAYEQYFGPGTRLTVT.

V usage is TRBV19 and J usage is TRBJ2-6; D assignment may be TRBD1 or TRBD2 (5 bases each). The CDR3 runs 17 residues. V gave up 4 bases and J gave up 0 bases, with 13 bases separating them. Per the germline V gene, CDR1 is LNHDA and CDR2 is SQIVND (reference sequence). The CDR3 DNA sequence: TGTGCCAGTAGTAGTGGGGGATTGGGCTCTGGGGCCAACGTCCTGACTTTC. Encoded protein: CASSSGGLGSGANVLTF.